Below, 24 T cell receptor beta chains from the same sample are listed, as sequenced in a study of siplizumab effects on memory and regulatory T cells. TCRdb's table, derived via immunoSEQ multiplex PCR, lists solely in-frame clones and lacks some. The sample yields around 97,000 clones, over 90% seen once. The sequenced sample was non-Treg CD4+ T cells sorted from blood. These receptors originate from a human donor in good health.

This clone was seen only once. The CDR3, as DNA: TGTGCCAGCAGTTATCAACAGGGGGCCTCTGGAAACACCATATATTTT. This sequence encodes CASSYQQGASGNTIYF. V usage is TRBV11-2 and J usage is TRBJ1-3; 9 positions agree with TRBD1. Germline V CDR1 and CDR2: SGHAT, FQNNGV. Trimming cost V 6 bases and J 0 bases; bases outside gene matches: 6. The length of the CDR3 is 16 residues. The full variable domain, with the rest looked up from reference TRBV11-2 and TRBJ1-3, is EAGVAQSPRYKIIEKRQSVAFWCNPISGHATLYWYQQILGQGPKLLIQFQNNGVVDDSQLPKDRFSAERLKGVDSTLKIQPAKLEDSAVYLCASSYQQGASGNTIYFGEGSWLTVV.

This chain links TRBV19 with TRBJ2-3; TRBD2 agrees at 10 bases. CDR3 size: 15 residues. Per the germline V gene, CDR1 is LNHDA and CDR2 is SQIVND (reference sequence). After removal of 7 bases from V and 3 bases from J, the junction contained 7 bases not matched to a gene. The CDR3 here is CASTRAGGETDTQYF. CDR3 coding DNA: TGTGCCAGTACCAGAGCGGGAGGGGAAACAGATACGCAGTATTTT.

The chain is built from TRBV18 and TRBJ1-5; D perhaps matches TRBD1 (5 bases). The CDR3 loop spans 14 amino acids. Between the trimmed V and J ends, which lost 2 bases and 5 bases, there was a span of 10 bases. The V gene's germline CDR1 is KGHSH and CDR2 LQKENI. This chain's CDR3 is CASSPTTGHQPQHF. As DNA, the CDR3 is TGTGCCAGCTCACCAACGACGGGGCATCAGCCCCAGCATTTT.

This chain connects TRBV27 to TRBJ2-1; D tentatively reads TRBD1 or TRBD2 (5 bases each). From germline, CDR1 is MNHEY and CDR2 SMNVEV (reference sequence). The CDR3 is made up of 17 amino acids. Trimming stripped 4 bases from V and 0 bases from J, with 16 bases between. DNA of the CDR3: TGTGCCAGCAGTTCGAGAGGGACCGCGAGCTCCTACAATGAGCAGTTCTTC. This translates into CASSSRGTASSYNEQFF.

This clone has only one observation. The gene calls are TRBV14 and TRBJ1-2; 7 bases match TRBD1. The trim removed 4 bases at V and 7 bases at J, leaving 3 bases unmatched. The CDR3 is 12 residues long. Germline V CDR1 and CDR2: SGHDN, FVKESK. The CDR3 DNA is TGTGCCAGCAGCCCAACAGGGGTTGGCTACACCTTC. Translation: CASSPTGVGYTF.

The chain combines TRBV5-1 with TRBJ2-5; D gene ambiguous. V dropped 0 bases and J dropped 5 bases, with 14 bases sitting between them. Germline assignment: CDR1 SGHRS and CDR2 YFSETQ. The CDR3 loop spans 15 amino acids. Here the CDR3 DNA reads TGCGCCAGCAGCTTGGCCCTAGGGCCCCGGGAGACCCAGTACTTC. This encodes CASSLALGPRETQYF.

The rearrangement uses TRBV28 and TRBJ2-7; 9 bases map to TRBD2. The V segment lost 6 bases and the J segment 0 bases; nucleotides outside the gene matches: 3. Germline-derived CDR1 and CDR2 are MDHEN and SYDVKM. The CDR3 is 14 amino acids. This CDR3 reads CASRYSGSSYEQYF. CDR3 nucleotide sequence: TGTGCCAGCAGGTATAGCGGGAGCTCCTACGAGCAGTACTTC.

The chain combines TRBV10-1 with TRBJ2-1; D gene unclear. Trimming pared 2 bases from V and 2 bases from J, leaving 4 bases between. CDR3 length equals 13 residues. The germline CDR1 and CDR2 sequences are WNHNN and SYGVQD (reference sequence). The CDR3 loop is CASSEGAYNEQFF. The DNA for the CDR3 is TGCGCCAGCAGTGAGGGAGCCTACAATGAGCAGTTCTTC.

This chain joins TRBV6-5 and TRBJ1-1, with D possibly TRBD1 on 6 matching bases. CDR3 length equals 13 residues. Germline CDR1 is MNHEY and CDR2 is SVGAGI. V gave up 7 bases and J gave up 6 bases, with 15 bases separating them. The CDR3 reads CASNTGRFAEAFF. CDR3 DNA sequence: TGTGCCAGCAATACAGGGAGGTTCGCTGAAGCTTTCTTT.

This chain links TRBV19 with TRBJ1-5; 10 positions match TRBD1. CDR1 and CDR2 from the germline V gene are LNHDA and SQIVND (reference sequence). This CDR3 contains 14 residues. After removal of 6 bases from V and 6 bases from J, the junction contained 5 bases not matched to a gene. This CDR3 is CASRTGGGTQPQHF. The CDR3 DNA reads TGTGCCAGTAGGACAGGGGGCGGGACTCAGCCCCAGCATTTT.

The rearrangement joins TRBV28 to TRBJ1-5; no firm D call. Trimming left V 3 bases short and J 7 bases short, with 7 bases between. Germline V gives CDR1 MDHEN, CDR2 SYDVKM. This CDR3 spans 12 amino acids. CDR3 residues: CASSFPPQPQHF. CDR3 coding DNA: TGTGCCAGCAGTTTCCCCCCGCAGCCCCAGCATTTT.

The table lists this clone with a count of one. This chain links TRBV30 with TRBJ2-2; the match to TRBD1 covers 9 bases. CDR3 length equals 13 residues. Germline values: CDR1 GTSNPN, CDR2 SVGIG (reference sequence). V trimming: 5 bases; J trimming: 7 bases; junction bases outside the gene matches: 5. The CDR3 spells CAWSGTGIGELFF. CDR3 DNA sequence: TGTGCCTGGTCCGGGACAGGGATCGGGGAGCTGTTTTTT.

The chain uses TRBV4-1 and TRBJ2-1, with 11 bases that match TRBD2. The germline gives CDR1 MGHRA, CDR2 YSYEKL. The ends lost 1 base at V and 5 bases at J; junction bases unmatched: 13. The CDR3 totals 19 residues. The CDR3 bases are TGCGCCAGCAGCCAAGTCGGACGGGGGGGGACTAGCGGAGACAATGAGCAGTTCTTC. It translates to CASSQVGRGGTSGDNEQFF.

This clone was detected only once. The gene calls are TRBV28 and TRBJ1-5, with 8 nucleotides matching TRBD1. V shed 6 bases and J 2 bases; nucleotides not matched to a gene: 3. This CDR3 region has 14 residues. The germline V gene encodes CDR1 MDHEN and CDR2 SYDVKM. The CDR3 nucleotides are TGTGCCAGCAGGACAGGGGCGGGCAATCAGCCCCAGCATTTT. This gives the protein CASRTGAGNQPQHF.

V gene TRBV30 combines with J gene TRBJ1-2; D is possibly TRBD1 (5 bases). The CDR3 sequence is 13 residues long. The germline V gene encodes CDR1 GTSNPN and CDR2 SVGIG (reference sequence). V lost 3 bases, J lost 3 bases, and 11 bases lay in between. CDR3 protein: CAWSPDRYYGYTF. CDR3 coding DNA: TGTGCCTGGAGCCCTGACAGATACTATGGCTACACCTTC.

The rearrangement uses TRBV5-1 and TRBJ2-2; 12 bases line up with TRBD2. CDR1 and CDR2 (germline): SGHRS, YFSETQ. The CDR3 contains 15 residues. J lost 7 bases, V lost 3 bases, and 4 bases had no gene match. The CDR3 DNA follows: TGCGCCAGCAGCTCCAGACTAGCGGGAGACGGGGAGCTGTTTTTT. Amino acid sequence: CASSSRLAGDGELFF. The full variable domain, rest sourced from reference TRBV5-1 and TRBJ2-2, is KAGVTQTPRYLIKTRGQQVTLSCSPISGHRSVSWYQQTPGQGLQFLFEYFSETQRNKGNFPGRFSGRQFSNSRSEMNVSTLELGDSALYLCASSSRLAGDGELFFGEGSRLTVL.

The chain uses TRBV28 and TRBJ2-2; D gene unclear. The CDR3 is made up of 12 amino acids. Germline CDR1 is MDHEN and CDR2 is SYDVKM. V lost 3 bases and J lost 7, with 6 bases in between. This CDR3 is CASSFQVGELFF. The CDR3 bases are TGTGCCAGCAGTTTTCAGGTCGGGGAGCTGTTTTTT.

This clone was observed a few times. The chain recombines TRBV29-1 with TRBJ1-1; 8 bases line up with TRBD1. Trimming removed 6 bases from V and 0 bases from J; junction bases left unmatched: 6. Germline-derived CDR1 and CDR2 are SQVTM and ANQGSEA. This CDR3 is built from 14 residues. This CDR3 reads CSVRTGRMNTEAFF. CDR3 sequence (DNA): TGCAGCGTGCGGACAGGGAGGATGAACACTGAAGCTTTCTTT.

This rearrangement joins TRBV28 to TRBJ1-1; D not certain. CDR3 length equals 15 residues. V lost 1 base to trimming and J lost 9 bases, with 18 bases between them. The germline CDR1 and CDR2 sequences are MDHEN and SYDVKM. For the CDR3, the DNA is TGTGCCAGCAGTTTATTATCGGACCACCGCGAAAAAGCTTTCTTT. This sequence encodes CASSLLSDHREKAFF.

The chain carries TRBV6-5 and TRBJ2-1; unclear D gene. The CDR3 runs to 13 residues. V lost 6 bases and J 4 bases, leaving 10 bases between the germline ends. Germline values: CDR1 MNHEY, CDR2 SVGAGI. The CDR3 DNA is TGTGCCAGCAGGTCCACTACTTACAATGAGCAGTTCTTC. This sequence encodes CASRSTTYNEQFF.

The CDR3 spells CASSQLGLAGGNYNEQFF. The CDR3 DNA reads as TGCGCCAGCAGCCAACTGGGGCTAGCGGGAGGTAATTACAATGAGCAGTTCTTC. The chain joins TRBV4-1 to TRBJ2-1; 11 nucleotides match TRBD2. Trimming removed 2 bases from V and 4 bases from J; junction bases left unmatched: 10. Germline-derived CDR1 and CDR2 are MGHRA and YSYEKL. This CDR3 comprises 18 residues.

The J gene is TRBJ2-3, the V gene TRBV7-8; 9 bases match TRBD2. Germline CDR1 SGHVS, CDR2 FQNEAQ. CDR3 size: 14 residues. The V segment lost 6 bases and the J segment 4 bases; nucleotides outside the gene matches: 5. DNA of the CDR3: TGTGCCAGCAGTCGGGGACTAGCTTCAGATACGCAGTATTTT. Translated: CASSRGLASDTQYF.

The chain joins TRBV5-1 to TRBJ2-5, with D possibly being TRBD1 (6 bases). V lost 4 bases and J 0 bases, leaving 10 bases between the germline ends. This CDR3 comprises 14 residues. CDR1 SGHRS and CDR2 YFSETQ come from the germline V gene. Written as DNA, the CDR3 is TGCGCCAGCAGCATCCGGGACAACCAAGAGACCCAGTACTTC. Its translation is CASSIRDNQETQYF.

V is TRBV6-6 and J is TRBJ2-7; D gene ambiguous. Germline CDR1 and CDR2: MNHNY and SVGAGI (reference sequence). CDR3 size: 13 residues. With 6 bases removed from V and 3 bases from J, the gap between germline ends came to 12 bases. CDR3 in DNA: TGTGCCAGCAGCTATGATCCTCTCTACGAGCAGTACTTC. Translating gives CASSYDPLYEQYF.